This record covers a single T cell receptor (beta chain). What it binds is not known. This entry comes from a study of CD8 T cells in ankylosing spondylitis. Study-wide results and caveats: The study identified a TCR beta motif of roughly eight highly homologous variants that appeared characteristic of ankylosing spondylitis blood. Disease-linked clones had a CD8+ phenotype and relatively low frequency in peripheral blood.

TCRdb processed the 5' RACE reads anew with MiXCR; each CDR3 protein has one entry. The sample lists around 100,000 distinct CDR3 sequences, nearly 25% occurring once. The CDR3 extends over 13 amino acids. The germline CDR1 and CDR2 sequences are SEHNR and FQNEAQ (reference sequence). V lost 5 bases and J 7 bases, leaving 12 bases between the germline ends. The TCR was taken from a male donor with ankylosing spondylitis. The chain has TRBV7-9 and TRBJ2-4, with D possibly matching TRBD1 (6 bases). Sequencing was performed on synovial fluid, either unsorted or a sorted T cell fraction (not recorded which). The CDR3 bases are TGTGCCAGCAGCCTGACAGGTCGGAACATTCAGTACTTC. This gives the protein CASSLTGRNIQYF.